Listed here is a single TCR beta chain. As yet, its antigen is unknown. Germline V gene data show CDR1 as SNHLY and CDR2 as FYNNEI. This CDR3 has 11 residues. V dropped 2 bases and J dropped 14 bases, with 12 bases sitting between them. Assay: immunoSEQ multiplex PCR; the TCRdb copy retains only in-frame clones and omits some. The sample lists 50,000 to 65,000 clones; 85% to 90% were seen once. The entry originates in a study of T cells after posttransplantation cyclophosphamide. Whole-study results and caveats: Skin or GI-infiltrating T cells shared few TRB sequences with blood. After PTCy, TRB diversity resembled that of CNI/methotrexate controls. Later post-transplant blood repertoires were often dominated by donor CD8+ memory clones.

The chain couples TRBV2 to TRBJ1-2, with D uncertain. Sequenced: PBMCs. The clonotype was recovered from a man aged 30-40 years with a blood cancer, CMV-positive, and with a related stem cell donor. CDR3 region: CASSETPAKTF. CDR3 nucleotides: TGTGCCAGCAGTGAAACCCCCGCTAAGACCTTC.